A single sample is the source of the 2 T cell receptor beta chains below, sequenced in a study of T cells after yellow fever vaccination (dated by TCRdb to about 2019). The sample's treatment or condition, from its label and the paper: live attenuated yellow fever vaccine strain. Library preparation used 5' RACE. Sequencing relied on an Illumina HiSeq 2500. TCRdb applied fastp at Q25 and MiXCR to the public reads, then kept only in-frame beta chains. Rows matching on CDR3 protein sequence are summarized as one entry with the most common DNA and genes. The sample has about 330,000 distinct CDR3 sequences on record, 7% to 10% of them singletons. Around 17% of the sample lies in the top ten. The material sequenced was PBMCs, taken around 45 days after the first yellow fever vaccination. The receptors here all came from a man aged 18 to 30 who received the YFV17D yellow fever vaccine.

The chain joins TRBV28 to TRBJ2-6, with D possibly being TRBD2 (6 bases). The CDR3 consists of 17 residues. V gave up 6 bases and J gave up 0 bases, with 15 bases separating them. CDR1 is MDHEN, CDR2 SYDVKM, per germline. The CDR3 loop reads CASRSGPWNSGANVLTF. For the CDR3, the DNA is TGTGCCAGCAGAAGCGGGCCGTGGAACTCTGGGGCCAACGTCCTGACTTTC.

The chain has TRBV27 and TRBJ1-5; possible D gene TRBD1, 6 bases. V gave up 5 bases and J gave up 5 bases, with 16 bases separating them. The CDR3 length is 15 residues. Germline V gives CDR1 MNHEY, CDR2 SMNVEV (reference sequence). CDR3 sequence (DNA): TGTGCCAGCAGTGCAGTAGGACAGACCCATCAGCCCCAGCATTTT. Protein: CASSAVGQTHQPQHF.